The text below deals with one TCR beta chain. The sample holds other DNA sequences that translate to the same CDR3. This record belongs to a study of shared clonotypes between healthy human individuals. Naive CD8 cells were CD45RO-negative, positively selected for CCR7, excluding terminally differentiated effector memory CD45RA+ cells. Donors, healthy HIV-negative adults, lacked recent acute infections or vaccinations. Produced via immunoSEQ multiplex PCR; TCRdb's table is partial and in-frame only. The top ten hold less than 0.25% of the sample, which has roughly 770,000 clones, around 96% seen once. The receptor's source is a man aged 25 to 40 in good health. The sequencing sample was made of naive CD8+ T cells sorted from blood.

The CDR3 DNA sequence: TGTGCCAGCAGTTATGGGGTTAGCACAGATACGCAGTATTTT. It codes for CASSYGVSTDTQYF. The gene calls are TRBV6-5 and TRBJ2-3; D gene unclear. CDR1 MNHEY and CDR2 SVGAGI come from the germline V gene. Trimming took 3 bases from V and 0 from J, leaving 7 bases between them. The CDR3 runs to 14 residues.